This T cell receptor (beta chain) was sequenced during a study of radiotherapy plus CTLA-4 blockade in lung cancer. About the research overall: Among patients, less than 20% showed objective responses, and 30% to 35% had disease control.

The study treated chemo-refractory metastatic non-small-cell lung cancer patients with focal radiation plus ipilimumab CTLA-4 blockade. Generated by immunoSEQ multiplex PCR, the TCRdb table keeps only in-frame clones and is missing some. The data hold approximately 110,000 clones, with 81% observed a single time. The TCR comes from a human donor with non-small cell lung cancer that progressed on radiotherapy plus ipilimumab. Some clones in this sample may be carry-over from other donors' samples. The specimen was peripheral blood, collected from a patient treated with radiotherapy plus ipilimumab.

DNA of the CDR3: TGTGCCAGCAGCTTACTCCGGGGGGGTGAGCAGTTCTTC. As protein: CASSLLRGGEQFF. The chain couples TRBV7-2 to TRBJ2-1, with 8 bases matching TRBD2. V lost 2 bases to trimming and J lost 9 bases; unmatched junction nucleotides: 3. The germline V gene has CDR1 SGHTA and CDR2 FQGNSA. CDR3 size: 13 residues.